The source of this T cell receptor beta chain is a study of CD4 T cells in relation to SARS-CoV-2 and coronaviruses. On the study more broadly: After about nine days of antigen culture, PBMC TCR beta CDR3s were sequenced.

Study-level results: Each donor contributed either pre-pandemic or post-infection samples, not both.

On this clone: What it recognizes is unknown.

Some clones are missing from TCRdb's copy, which holds only in-frame ones; the method was immunoSEQ multiplex PCR. This table holds tens of thousands of clones, 65% to 70% found once. Per germline, CDR1 SGDLS and CDR2 YYNGEE. The CDR3 spans 14 residues. V was clipped by 0 bases and J by 6 bases, with 13 bases between them. The unexposed donors gave CD4+ T cells in 2011-2018, prior to COVID-19. The cells were cultured for under twelve days before CD4+ T cells were isolated. Cells permitting, SARS-CoV-2 S/N and four cold-coronavirus spikes were tested on unexposed-donor CD4+ T cells. The chain carries TRBV9 and TRBJ2-7; D is undetermined. The receptor's source is a human donor in good health. Sequenced input: CD4+ T cells from PBMCs, cultured in vitro. DNA of the CDR3: TGTGCCAGCAGCGTAGGGGTTCCGGGCGGCGAGCAGTACTTC. Protein product: CASSVGVPGGEQYF.